The next 17 T cell receptor beta chains were all read from a single sample in a study of CD8+CD57+ T cells in acquired aplastic anemia. Genomic DNA, the template, was used for profiling of the TCR beta VDJ and CDR3. TCRdb itself ran the reads through MiXCR, one entry per CDR3 protein. The data hold 400,000 to 450,000 distinct CDR3 sequences, with 55% to 75% observed a single time. Sequenced input: sorted CD4+, CD8+, or CD8+CD57+ T cells (not recorded which) from PBMCs. The receptors were sampled from a human donor in good health, serving as a control.

This clonotype was found a few times. This chain uses TRBV27 with TRBJ2-2; D might be TRBD1 (6 bases). The CDR3 covers 17 residues. V lost 0 bases and J 4 bases, leaving 15 bases between the germline ends. Germline V lookup: CDR1 MNHEY, CDR2 SMNVEV (reference sequence). The CDR3 region is CASSLSVAGVTTGELFF. The CDR3 DNA is TGTGCCAGCAGTTTATCGGTTGCAGGGGTGACCACCGGGGAGCTGTTTTTT.

This chain links TRBV7-2 with TRBJ1-1, with D hard to call. The V gene lost 5 bases and the J gene lost 8 bases, with 27 bases spanning the gap. This CDR3 has 17 residues. Germline V gives CDR1 SGHTA, CDR2 FQGNSA. CDR3 nucleotides: TGTGCCAGCAGCCTGAAGGGTAACTATGGCTACAACTTCGAAGCTTTCTTT. This encodes CASSLKGNYGYNFEAFF.

The V gene is TRBV10-1, the J gene TRBJ2-7, with D uncertain. Germline values: CDR1 WNHNN, CDR2 SYGVQD (reference sequence). CDR3 length: 15 residues. V shed 7 bases and J shed 2 bases, with 18 bases lying between them. CDR3 protein: CASKLSNGSPYEQYF. CDR3 nucleotides: TGCGCCAGCAAATTGAGTAATGGGTCGCCCTACGAGCAGTACTTC.

This clonotype was counted a single time. The chain has TRBV10-3 and TRBJ1-4; 8 bases match TRBD1. The CDR3 is 17 residues long. V trimming: 9 bases; J trimming: 2 bases; junction bases outside the gene matches: 14. The V gene's germline CDR1 is ENHRY and CDR2 SYGVKD. The CDR3 loop reads CAMRLAGDRPTNEKLFF. CDR3 DNA: TGTGCCATGAGACTAGCGGGGGACAGGCCGACTAATGAAAAACTGTTTTTT.

CDR3 region: CASSVPIESPYEQYF. CDR3 DNA sequence: TGTGCCAGCAGCGTCCCGATAGAAAGCCCCTACGAGCAGTACTTC. The chain couples TRBV5-5 to TRBJ2-7; D gene uncertain. The CDR3 is made up of 15 amino acids. The V gene's germline CDR1 is SGHKS and CDR2 YYEKEE (reference sequence). Between the trimmed V and J ends, which lost 4 bases and 2 bases, there was a span of 16 bases.

There are many counts of this clonotype. This chain links TRBV7-2 with TRBJ2-4, with TRBD2 as a possible D gene (5 bases). With 3 bases removed from V and 8 bases from J, the gap between germline ends came to 14 bases. Germline V gene sequence: CDR1 SGHTA, CDR2 FQGNSA. This CDR3 region has 14 residues. CDR3 in amino acids: CASSLAGPVDIQYF. Here the CDR3 DNA reads TGTGCCAGCAGCTTGGCGGGCCCGGTAGACATTCAGTACTTC.

The gene calls are TRBV9 and TRBJ2-7; no definite D call. The J call may not be correct, given that the DNA end is closer to TRBJ2-1. This CDR3 spans 14 amino acids. Germline lookup yields CDR1 SGDLS and CDR2 YYNGEE. This CDR3 is CASSVDAAYHTQFF. The CDR3 DNA reads TGTGCCAGCAGCGTCGACGCCGCCTACCATACCCAGTTCTTC.

This clonotype was detected many times. CDR3 coding DNA: TGTGCCAGCGGGGGGGTGAAAAATTCACCCCTCCACTTT. Translated, it gives CASGGVKNSPLHF. The chain combines TRBV5-6 with TRBJ1-6; possibly TRBD1 for D (5 bases). The CDR3 is 13 residues long. The germline V gene has CDR1 SGHDT and CDR2 YYEEEE. Trimming removed 7 bases at V and 7 bases at J, with 12 bases between. Full variable domain (remainder filled in from reference TRBV5-6 and TRBJ1-6): DAGVTQSPTHLIKTRGQQVTLRCSPKSGHDTVSWYQQALGQGPQFIFQYYEEEERQRGNFPDRFSGHQFPNYSSELNVNALLLGDSALYLCASGGVKNSPLHFGNGTRLTVT.

The J gene is TRBJ1-5, the V gene TRBV20-1; D perhaps matches TRBD1 (6 bases). The CDR3 length is 14 residues. V was clipped by 6 bases and J by 4 bases, with 16 bases between them. Germline CDR1 DFQATT, CDR2 SNEGSKA (reference sequence). The CDR3 region has the DNA TGCAGTGCAATAACAGGGTCTTCTAATCAGCCCCAGCATTTT. Encoded protein: CSAITGSSNQPQHF.

The rearrangement joins TRBV6-5 to TRBJ1-4; possibly TRBD1 for D (5 bases). V was shortened by 6 bases and J by 8 bases, with 19 bases between the two germline ends. CDR1 and CDR2 from the germline V gene are MNHEY and SVGAGI. CDR3 size: 15 residues. Here the CDR3 reads CASSPRLGEWEKLFF. The CDR3 DNA reads TGTGCCAGCAGCCCCCGTTTAGGGGAGTGGGAAAAACTGTTTTTT.

The chain recombines TRBV2 with TRBJ2-3; no reliable D call. V lost 4 bases and J 0 bases, leaving 8 bases between the germline ends. Germline assignment: CDR1 SNHLY and CDR2 FYNNEI. The CDR3 contains 14 residues. The CDR3 region has the DNA TGTGCCAGCAGTGGTAGCCTTAGCACAGATACGCAGTATTTT. Its translation: CASSGSLSTDTQYF.

A remark on this clonotype: Germline is not matched at one junction end, which may reflect a read error. The genes are TRBV2 and TRBJ2-3; tentatively, D is TRBD2 (5 bases). The V gene's germline CDR1 is SNHLY and CDR2 FYNNEI. This CDR3 region has 18 residues. As DNA, the CDR3 is TGCGCCAGCAGCTTGTCGATTGAGTGGGTGCCAAGACGGGGTACGCAGTATTTT. This gives the protein CASSLSIEWVPRRGTQYF. Complete variable domain (other parts from reference TRBV2 and TRBJ2-3): EPEVTQTPSHQVTQMGQEVILRCVPISNHLYFYWYRQILGQKVEFLVSFYNNEISEKSEIFDDQFSVERPDGSNFTLKIRSTKLEDSAMYFCASSLSIEWVPRRGTQYFGPGTRLTVL.

This clonotype was detected once. The chain carries TRBV9 and TRBJ2-2; tentative D call: TRBD2 (7 bases). Between the trimmed V and J ends, which lost 1 base and 6 bases, there was a span of 10 bases. Germline CDR1 reads SGDLS; CDR2 reads YYNGEE. This CDR3 contains 14 residues. Here the CDR3 DNA reads TGTGCCAGCAGCGTACCGGGGGGCCCCGGGGAGCTGTTTTTT. This translates into CASSVPGGPGELFF.

This clonotype was picked up many times. The chain couples TRBV19 to TRBJ2-4; no firm D call. The V gene's germline CDR1 is LNHDA and CDR2 SQIVND (reference sequence). Trimming shortened V by 3 bases and J by 8 bases, and 14 bases separated the two germline ends. This CDR3 is built from 14 residues. CDR3 coding DNA: TGTGCCAGTAGTATCGGCGCTCAGATTGACATTCAGTACTTC. It translates to CASSIGAQIDIQYF.

This clonotype was counted once. CDR3 sequence: CASRHRGRWDTEAFF. The CDR3 DNA sequence: TGTGCCAGCAGACACAGGGGGCGTTGGGACACTGAAGCTTTCTTT. The rearrangement links TRBV6-2 or TRBV6-3 to TRBJ1-1; 9 bases align to TRBD1. Germline-derived CDR1 and CDR2 are MNHEY and SVGEGT. The CDR3 has 15 residues. V shed 6 bases, J shed 3 bases, and the junction held 8 bases outside the gene matches.

To note about this clonotype: Likely a read error: the CDR3 ends without its conserved phenylalanine or tryptophan. The chain links TRBV9 to TRBJ2-3, with D possibly being TRBD1 or TRBD2 (5 bases each). CDR3 length equals 12 residues. Germline-derived CDR1 and CDR2 are SGDLS and YYNGEE. The V end lost 4 bases, the J end lost 10 bases, and 13 bases lay between the germline ends. The CDR3 bases are TGTGCCAGCAGCCCCGGGGCGAGCGCGCAGTATTAC. This codes for CASSPGASAQYY.

This clonotype was detected ten times or more. This chain links TRBV7-2 with TRBJ1-5, with D perhaps TRBD1 (6 bases). CDR1 is SGHTA and CDR2 is FQGNSA in the germline V gene. This CDR3 is built from 16 residues. Trimming stripped 5 bases from V and 0 bases from J, with 14 bases between. The CDR3 protein is CASSAIGGSSNQPQHF. CDR3 bases: TGTGCCAGCAGCGCCATCGGGGGCTCTAGCAATCAGCCCCAGCATTTT.